This T cell receptor (beta chain) was identified in a study of blood T cell repertoires in COVID-19. At the level of the study: The United States, Italy and Spain supplied acute and convalescent COVID-19 samples. PBMCs, B-cell-depleted T cells, or T cells were the source of the cDNA or gDNA that made up the material.

V lost 5 bases to trimming and J lost 5 bases; unmatched junction nucleotides: 7. Per germline, CDR1 SEHNR and CDR2 FQNEAQ (reference sequence). There are 15 residues in the CDR3. Original processing methods: Researchers report that nucleated cell counts were estimated from reference gene primer amplification. Some clones are missing from TCRdb's copy, which holds only in-frame ones; the method was immunoSEQ multiplex PCR. That table supplies the V and J calls and clone size; D and trimming were determined from the DNA. Found here are 130,000 to 150,000 clones, 84% of them singletons; the top ten hold about 40%.

The V call is TRBV7-9, the J call TRBJ1-5, with 9 bases that match TRBD1. This clonotype originated in a human donor in a cohort sampled during active COVID-19. The sequenced sample was peripheral blood. The CDR3 coding sequence is TGTGCCAGCAGCCCACCCGGGACAGGGTATCAGCCCCAGCATTTT. Its protein product is CASSPPGTGYQPQHF.